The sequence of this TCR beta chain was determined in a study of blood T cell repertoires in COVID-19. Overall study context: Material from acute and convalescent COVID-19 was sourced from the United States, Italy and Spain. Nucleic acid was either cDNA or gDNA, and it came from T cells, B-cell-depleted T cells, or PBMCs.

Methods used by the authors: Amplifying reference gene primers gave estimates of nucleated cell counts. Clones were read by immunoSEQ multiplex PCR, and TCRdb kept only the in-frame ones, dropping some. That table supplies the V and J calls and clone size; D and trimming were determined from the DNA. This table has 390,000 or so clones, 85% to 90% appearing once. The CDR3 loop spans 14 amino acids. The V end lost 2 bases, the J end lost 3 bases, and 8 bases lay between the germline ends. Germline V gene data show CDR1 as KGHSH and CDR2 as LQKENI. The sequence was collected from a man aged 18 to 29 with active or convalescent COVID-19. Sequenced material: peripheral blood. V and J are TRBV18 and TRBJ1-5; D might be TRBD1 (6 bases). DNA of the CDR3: TGTGCCAGCTCACCAGGGGGCCACAATCAGCCCCAGCATTTT. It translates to CASSPGGHNQPQHF.